This passage covers 3 T cell receptor beta chains from one sample sequenced in a study of shared T cell receptors in the human thymus. Clones were sequenced by immunoSEQ multiplex PCR, and TCRdb holds only the in-frame ones, with some missing. The table shows roughly 700,000 clones, with 88% occurring only once. This sample also belongs to another study, concerning human thymus T cells.

The source material was thymocytes. The origin of the receptors is a boy in the first two years of life with a congenital heart defect.

The V gene is TRBV10-3, the J gene TRBJ1-5, with 10 bases that match TRBD1. This CDR3 is 14 amino acids long. CDR1 is ENHRY, CDR2 SYGVKD, per germline. The junction had 3 bases not matched to a gene; V was cut back by 6 bases and J by 4 bases. CDR3 region: CAIRGQGRNQPQHF. CDR3 coding DNA: TGTGCCATCAGGGGACAGGGGAGAAATCAGCCCCAGCATTTT.

A single count supports this clone. At one boundary the junction diverges from the germline segment, which might be a read error. The rearrangement joins TRBV7-2 to TRBJ2-5; D may be TRBD1 (6 bases). Germline V CDR1 and CDR2: SGHTA, FQGNSA. This CDR3 spans 12 amino acids. CDR3 DNA: TGTGCCGGCAGAGAACAGGGAAAGACCCAGTACTTC. It codes for CAGREQGKTQYF.

The chain employs TRBV27 and TRBJ2-3, with 8 bases lining up with TRBD1. The germline gives CDR1 MNHEY, CDR2 SMNVEV (reference sequence). J was trimmed by 8 bases and V by 4 bases; bases with no gene match: 14. The CDR3 length is 16 residues. CDR3 coding DNA: TGTGCCAGCAGTTCCGACAGGGGCGGGGATGAGACTACGCAGTATTTT. This encodes CASSSDRGGDETTQYF.